This TCR beta chain was captured by sequencing in a study of cytomegalovirus exposure and HLA in healthy donors. Turning to the study itself: Researchers found that approximately 85% of fewer than 450 genotyped donors fell within the Caucasian-associated ancestry cluster.

Primers included in the PCR were 60 Vbeta and 13 Jbeta primers. The protocol was immunoSEQ multiplex PCR, while the TCRdb copy is restricted to in-frame clones and leaves out a portion. Of about 120,000 clones detected, about 80% appear once; the ten largest clones hold 30%. The study's findings and limits: Later on, an analysis tied 15,000 to 20,000 TCR beta sequences to HLA alleles at 0.05 false discovery rate.

Concerning this clone itself: Antigen: not known.

Germline lookup yields CDR1 SGHRS and CDR2 YFSETQ. Trimming shortened V by 9 bases and J by 0 bases, and 12 bases separated the two germline ends. The CDR3 sequence is 13 residues long. The sample was PBMCs. The gene calls are TRBV5-1 and TRBJ2-5, with D hard to call. This clonotype originated in a man aged 55-75 years in good health and CMV-seropositive. Here the CDR3 DNA reads TGCGCCACCCACGGAGAGAACCAAGAGACCCAGTACTTC. Its protein product is CATHGENQETQYF.